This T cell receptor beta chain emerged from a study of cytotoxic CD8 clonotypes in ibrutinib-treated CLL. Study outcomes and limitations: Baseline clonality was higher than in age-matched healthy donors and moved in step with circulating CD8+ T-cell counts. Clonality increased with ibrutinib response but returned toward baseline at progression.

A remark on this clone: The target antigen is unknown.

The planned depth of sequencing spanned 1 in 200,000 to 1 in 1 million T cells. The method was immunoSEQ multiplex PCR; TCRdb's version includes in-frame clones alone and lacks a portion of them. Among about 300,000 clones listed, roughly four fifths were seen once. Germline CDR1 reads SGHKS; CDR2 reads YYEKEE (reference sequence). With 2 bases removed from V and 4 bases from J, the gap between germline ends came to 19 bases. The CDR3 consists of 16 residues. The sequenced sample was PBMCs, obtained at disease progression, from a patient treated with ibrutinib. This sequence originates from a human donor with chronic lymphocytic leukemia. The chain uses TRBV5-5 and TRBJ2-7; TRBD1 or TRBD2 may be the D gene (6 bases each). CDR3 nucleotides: TGTGCCAGCAGCTTATTACCTCACTGGGGGGCGTACGAGCAGTACTTC. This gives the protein CASSLLPHWGAYEQYF.